These 30 T cell receptor beta chains share one sample of origin, sequenced in a study of blood T cells in healthy people across ages. The use of a sample-barcoded 5' primer and a J-beta primer mix characterized a second PCR of roughly 7 to 12 cycles. TCRdb processed the 5' RACE reads anew with MiXCR; each CDR3 protein has one entry. The table lists hundreds of thousands of distinct CDR3 sequences, roughly 60% of them singletons, with about 20% in the top ten. The material sequenced was blood. The receptors derive from a man aged 25 to 40 in good health.

The rearrangement uses TRBV6-5 and TRBJ2-1; 11 bases align to TRBD2. Trimming removed 5 bases from V and 5 bases from J; junction bases left unmatched: 8. The CDR3 length is 16 residues. The germline gives CDR1 MNHEY, CDR2 SVGAGI. CDR3 bases: TGTGCCAGCAGTCCTACCGGACTAGCGGGCAACAATGAGCAGTTCTTC. It specifies CASSPTGLAGNNEQFF.

This clonotype has more than one count but fewer than ten. The V and J genes are TRBV20-1 and TRBJ2-1; possibly TRBD1 for D (6 bases). The germline V gene encodes CDR1 DFQATT and CDR2 SNEGSKA (reference sequence). V was cut by 1 base and J by 9 bases, with 16 bases left in between. This CDR3 spans 14 amino acids. This chain's CDR3 is CSARGGAGAFEQFF. As DNA, the CDR3 is TGCAGTGCTAGAGGGGGTGCAGGGGCATTTGAGCAGTTCTTC.

The chain combines TRBV12-3 or TRBV12-4 with TRBJ2-1, with D unclear. The length of the CDR3 is 12 residues. Trimming took 7 bases from V and 6 from J, leaving 10 bases between them. Here the CDR3 reads CASTLDRNEQFF. DNA of the CDR3: TGTGCCAGCACCTTGGACCGCAATGAGCAGTTCTTC.

This clonotype appeared a single time. The chain joins TRBV29-1 to TRBJ2-1; D remains ambiguous. The DNA end is more similar to TRBJ2-7, so the J call may be wrong. The CDR3 loop spans 14 amino acids. Germline V CDR1 and CDR2: SQVTM, ANQGSEA. CDR3 nucleotide sequence: TGCAGCGTTGTAAAGCCAGATAGTTACAATGAGCAGTACTTC. It specifies CSVVKPDSYNEQYF.

CDR3 residues: CASTWDNYGYTF. CDR3 coding DNA: TGTGCCAGCACCTGGGATAACTATGGCTACACCTTC. The V and J genes are TRBV2 and TRBJ1-2, with D uncertain. The V end was cut by 7 bases, the J end by 1 base, with 7 bases between. CDR3 length equals 12 residues. Germline values: CDR1 SNHLY, CDR2 FYNNEI.

In this sample, this clonotype turned up once. The chain carries TRBV21-1 and TRBJ2-1; TRBD2 is taken as the D call from the table, unchecked against the DNA. TRBV21-1 is shown as a pseudogene. This CDR3 is 16 amino acids long. CDR3 protein: CASSKGGLAGFNEQFF. The CDR3 DNA reads TGTGCCAGCAGCAAAGGTGGGCTAGCGGGGTTTAATGAGCAGTTCTTC.

This clonotype was recorded a few times. This chain joins TRBV6-1 and TRBJ1-2, with 7 bases identical to TRBD1. After removal of 4 bases from V and 8 bases from J, the junction contained 13 bases not matched to a gene. Germline-derived CDR1 and CDR2 are MNHNS and SASEGT. There are 15 residues in the CDR3. The DNA of the CDR3 is TGTGCCAGCAGTGCCGGAGAGACAGGGTTAAGGGGCTACACCTTC. This codes for CASSAGETGLRGYTF.

This chain connects TRBV7-9 to TRBJ1-6; 8 bases line up with TRBD1. The germline gives CDR1 SEHNR, CDR2 FQNEAQ (reference sequence). The V segment lost 5 bases and the J segment 8 bases; nucleotides outside the gene matches: 5. This CDR3 has 14 amino acids. The CDR3 loop is CASSQPDRDSPLHF. The CDR3, as DNA: TGTGCCAGCAGCCAACCGGACAGGGATTCACCCCTCCACTTT.

The rearrangement links TRBV15 to TRBJ2-1, with D uncertain. CDR3 length equals 12 residues. Between the trimmed V and J ends, which lost 8 bases and 7 bases, there was a span of 12 bases. CDR1 and CDR2 (germline): LNHNV, YYDKDF (reference sequence). The CDR3 nucleotides read TGTGCCACCCGGGCTGAGAGGAATGAGCAGTTCTTC. This translates into CATRAERNEQFF.

This chain connects TRBV9 to TRBJ2-7; D is unclear. Looked up from germline, CDR1 is SGDLS and CDR2 is YYNGEE. CDR3 length: 12 amino acids. Trimming left V 7 bases short and J 5 bases short, with 13 bases between. CDR3 region: CASGPGYDEQYF. In DNA, the CDR3 is TGTGCCAGCGGGCCGGGTTACGACGAGCAGTACTTC. The variable domain in full, with the rest retrieved from reference TRBV9 and TRBJ2-7, is DSGVTQTPKHLITATGQRVTLRCSPRSGDLSVYWYQQSLDQGLQFLIQYYNGEERAKGNILERFSAQQFPDLHSELNLSSLELGDSALYFCASGPGYDEQYFGPGTRLTVT.

The chain employs TRBV20-1 and TRBJ2-2; D not resolved. The V and J ends lost 1 base and 6 bases respectively, with 12 bases between them. This CDR3 comprises 14 residues. Germline V gene data show CDR1 as DFQATT and CDR2 as SNEGSKA (reference sequence). CDR3 region: CSARGLVGSGELFF. The CDR3 bases are TGCAGTGCTAGAGGCCTTGTGGGTTCCGGGGAGCTGTTTTTT.

V gene TRBV7-2 combines with J gene TRBJ2-1, with D perhaps being TRBD1 or TRBD2 (5 bases each). The CDR3 consists of 16 residues. The V gene's germline CDR1 is SGHTA and CDR2 FQGNSA. V was pared by 6 bases and J by 1 base, with 16 bases between. The CDR3 region is CASSQSGAPSYNEQFF. The CDR3 coding sequence is TGTGCCAGCAGTCAATCCGGGGCCCCGTCCTACAATGAGCAGTTCTTC.

The chain carries TRBV4-1 and TRBJ2-5; no clear D gene. CDR1 is MGHRA and CDR2 is YSYEKL in the germline V gene. This CDR3 spans 13 amino acids. V was cut by 0 bases and J by 8 bases, with 10 bases left in between. The CDR3 DNA reads as TGCGCCAGCAGCCAAGATGGCAGACATACCCAGTACTTC. This translates into CASSQDGRHTQYF.

V and J are TRBV6-6 and TRBJ1-5; 8 bases align to TRBD1. Germline V gene data show CDR1 as MNHNY and CDR2 as SVGAGI (reference sequence). Trimming took 5 bases from V and 4 from J; bases not matched to a gene: 4. This CDR3 is built from 14 residues. The CDR3 protein is CASSEDRANQPQHF. Written as DNA, the CDR3 is TGTGCCAGCAGTGAGGACAGGGCTAATCAGCCCCAGCATTTT.

The rearrangement joins TRBV2 to TRBJ1-1, with D unresolved. Germline-derived CDR1 and CDR2 are SNHLY and FYNNEI. V lost 9 bases and J lost 0, with 11 bases in between. CDR3 length equals 13 residues. The CDR3 region has the DNA TGTGCCAGTAGAACGGGGTTGAACACTGAAGCTTTCTTT. Translation: CASRTGLNTEAFF.

The chain links TRBV28 to TRBJ1-6; weak D call: TRBD1 (6 bases). This CDR3 contains 15 residues. From germline, CDR1 is MDHEN and CDR2 SYDVKM. V dropped 7 bases and J dropped 9 bases, with 19 bases sitting between them. The chain's CDR3 is CASKVQGVRISPLHF. CDR3 DNA: TGTGCCAGCAAAGTACAGGGCGTCAGGATTTCACCCCTCCACTTT.

To note about this clonotype: One junction end does not reproduce the germline sequence, and a read error may be involved. This chain connects TRBV7-2 to TRBJ2-5; D is ambiguous. The V gene's germline CDR1 is SGHTA and CDR2 FQGNSA. The CDR3 is made up of 14 amino acids. The CDR3: CASSFLRTVETQNF. The DNA for the CDR3 is TGTGCCAGCAGCTTTCTCAGAACGGTAGAGACCCAGAACTTC.

The chain joins TRBV20-1 to TRBJ2-2, with a tentative D call TRBD1 (6 bases). Per the germline V gene, CDR1 is DFQATT and CDR2 is SNEGSKA (reference sequence). The V gene lost 1 base and the J gene lost 6 bases, with 6 bases spanning the gap. The CDR3 is 12 residues long. The CDR3 DNA sequence: TGCAGTGCTAGAGCAGGGGCCGGGGAGCTGTTTTTT. Amino acids: CSARAGAGELFF.

The rearrangement joins TRBV2 to TRBJ2-1; 11 nucleotides agree with TRBD2. V gave up 7 bases and J gave up 0 bases; unmatched junction bases: 11. CDR1 and CDR2 (germline): SNHLY, FYNNEI. There are 18 residues in the CDR3. The CDR3 DNA follows: TGTGCCAGCACCCGATTCTTAGCGGGAGGGGGCTCCTACAATGAGCAGTTCTTC. Translation gives CASTRFLAGGGSYNEQFF.

V usage is TRBV15 and J usage is TRBJ2-1, with D possibly being TRBD1 or TRBD2 (5 bases each). Trimming took off 5 bases at V and 7 bases at J, with 15 bases between the two ends. The CDR3 is made up of 14 amino acids. Germline V CDR1 and CDR2: LNHNV, YYDKDF (reference sequence). In DNA, the CDR3 is TGTGCCACCAGCGGAGGCAGGGTTGGTAATGAGCAGTTCTTC. Its translation is CATSGGRVGNEQFF.

V usage is TRBV12-3 or TRBV12-4 and J usage is TRBJ2-3; D is ambiguous. The V and J ends lost 2 bases and 1 base respectively, with 13 bases between them. The length of the CDR3 is 16 residues. CDR3 coding DNA: TGTGCCAGCAGTTTAACCGGAAGGGTGGGCACAGATACGCAGTATTTT. Translation: CASSLTGRVGTDTQYF.

The CDR3 is CAARTGGETQYF. CDR3 bases: TGTGCCGCCAGGACAGGGGGAGAGACCCAGTACTTC. The chain joins TRBV7-9 to TRBJ2-5, with 10 bases identical to TRBD1. This CDR3 spans 12 amino acids. V lost 11 bases, J lost 4 bases, and 4 bases stayed unmatched. CDR1 and CDR2 (germline): SEHNR, FQNEAQ (reference sequence). The full variable domain, its missing parts supplied by reference TRBV7-9 and TRBJ2-5, is DTGVSQNPRHKITKRGQNVTFRCDPISEHNRLYWYRQTLGQGPEFLTYFQNEAQLEKSRLLSDRFSAERPKGSFSTLEIQRTEQGDSAMYLCAARTGGETQYFGPGTRLLVL.

This clonotype appeared a few times. This chain joins TRBV7-9 and TRBJ2-1, with TRBD2 as a possible D gene (6 bases). The V end was cut by 5 bases, the J end by 8 bases, with 19 bases between. The CDR3 is 15 amino acids. Germline V gene lookup returns CDR1 SEHNR and CDR2 FQNEAQ (reference sequence). CDR3 region: CASSRSSVSGYEQFF. CDR3 DNA sequence: TGTGCCAGCAGCCGTTCTAGCGTCTCTGGCTATGAGCAGTTCTTC.

The chain carries TRBV3-1 and TRBJ2-4, with D hard to call. V shed 0 bases and J shed 13 bases, with 16 bases lying between them. The CDR3 runs to 14 residues. CDR1 is LGHDT, CDR2 YNNKEL, per germline (reference sequence). In DNA form, the CDR3 reads TGTGCCAGCAGCCAAGAGCTAGGAAGCTTCACCCAGTACTTC. Translated: CASSQELGSFTQYF.

The rearrangement links TRBV5-1 to TRBJ2-3, with D perhaps being TRBD1 or TRBD2 (5 bases each). V lost 5 bases, J lost 6 bases, and 19 bases lay in between. The CDR3 length is 15 residues. From germline, CDR1 is SGHRS and CDR2 YFSETQ. CDR3 sequence: CASRPRDEVSDTQYF. The CDR3 nucleotides read TGCGCCAGCAGACCCAGGGACGAGGTGTCGGATACGCAGTATTTT.

V gene TRBV5-8 combines with J gene TRBJ1-2; D is unresolved. Trimming pared 1 base from V and 5 bases from J, leaving 9 bases between. Germline CDR1 is SGHTS and CDR2 is YDEGEE. This CDR3 comprises 13 residues. The CDR3 DNA reads TGTGCCAGCAGCTTGCTTCGGGAATATGGCTACACCTTC. The encoded protein is CASSLLREYGYTF.

This clonotype was picked up a small number of times. The rearrangement joins TRBV20-1 to TRBJ2-1, with D perhaps TRBD2 (6 bases). Deletions cut 3 bases from V and 9 bases from J, with 21 bases between. Germline CDR1 DFQATT, CDR2 SNEGSKA (reference sequence). The CDR3 runs 15 residues. CDR3 amino acids: CSASDTSLATSEQFF. In DNA, the CDR3 is TGCAGTGCTAGCGATACTAGCCTTGCGACCAGTGAGCAGTTCTTC.

This chain joins TRBV7-3 and TRBJ2-5; 8 nucleotides match TRBD2. Germline CDR1 reads SGHTA; CDR2 reads FQGTGA. The CDR3 extends over 15 amino acids. J lost 5 bases, V lost 0 bases, and 5 bases had no gene match. CDR3 loop: CASSLTGGGGETQYF. DNA of the CDR3: TGTGCCAGCAGCTTAACGGGAGGCGGGGGGGAGACCCAGTACTTC.

The rearrangement links TRBV19 to TRBJ2-6; possibly TRBD1 for D (6 bases). There are 16 residues in the CDR3. Trimming shortened V by 4 bases and J by 1 base, and 11 bases separated the two germline ends. The V gene's germline CDR1 is LNHDA and CDR2 SQIVND (reference sequence). The CDR3 nucleotides are TGTGCCAGTAGTACGTTAAGGGGGTCTGGGGCCAACGTCCTGACTTTC. This translates into CASSTLRGSGANVLTF.

This clonotype was seen a handful of times. The chain joins TRBV7-9 to TRBJ2-3; 9 nucleotides line up with TRBD2. The germline V gene encodes CDR1 SEHNR and CDR2 FQNEAQ (reference sequence). With V trimmed by 5 bases and J by 6 bases, 15 bases remained unmatched. The CDR3 runs to 17 residues. The CDR3 region has the DNA TGTGCCAGCAGCGGCCACTTGGTAGCGGGAGAAAGGGATACGCAGTATTTT. This encodes CASSGHLVAGERDTQYF.